This T cell receptor beta chain was retrieved from a study of neurological immune-mediated disorders. Synthesis of cDNA was carried out by template-switch 5'RACE. The reaction used 10-nucleotide random UMIs. MiXCR, run by TCRdb on the 5' RACE reads, gives a single entry per CDR3 protein. The sample contains approximately 100,000 distinct CDR3 sequences, 11% of which appear only once. Ten or more counts support this clonotype. Stated time point: longitudinal time-point 3. Unsorted libraries were prepared from 2 million PBMCs that had been stored at -80 C. Losses at the gene ends were 3 bases for V and 8 bases for J; bases not matched to a gene: 4. The CDR3 extends over 15 amino acids. CDR1 SGHDT and CDR2 YYEEEE come from the germline V gene.

Sequencing was performed on PBMCs. This sequence joins TRBV5-6 and TRBJ1-6; 11 bases agree with TRBD1. This clonotype originated in a female donor with HTLV-1-associated myelopathy (HAM/TSP). Written as DNA, the CDR3 is TGTGCCAGCAGCTCACCGGGACAGGGGGATTCACCCCTCCACTTT. Its translation: CASSSPGQGDSPLHF.